Sequencing of this TCR beta chain was carried out in a study of neurological immune-mediated disorders. The CDR3 runs 13 residues. Trimming took 4 bases from V and 4 from J, leaving 12 bases between them. Per the germline V gene, CDR1 is SGHKS and CDR2 is YYEKEE (reference sequence). Sample time point: longitudinal time-point 2. A 10-nucleotide random UMI tagged transcripts in template-switch 5'RACE cDNA synthesis. TCRdb recomputed calls from the 5' RACE reads with MiXCR, one row per CDR3 protein. The sample records 65,000 to 85,000 distinct CDR3 sequences, more than 5% being singletons. This receptor was obtained from an older woman with multiple sclerosis. The sequenced sample consisted of PBMCs. The chain is built from TRBV5-5 and TRBJ2-7, with D possibly matching TRBD1 (6 bases). The CDR3 spells CASSEIQGYEQYF. CDR3 in DNA: TGTGCCAGCAGCGAGATCCAGGGGTACGAGCAGTACTTC.